These 19 T cell receptor beta chains originate from one sample sequenced in a study of blood T cell repertoires in COVID-19. Data came from immunoSEQ multiplex PCR; TCRdb stores just in-frame clones and leaves some out. This sample has 100,000 to 150,000 clones, with more than 70% found just once. The source material was peripheral blood. Source of these receptors: a man older than 75 with active or convalescent COVID-19.

The gene calls are TRBV5-8 and TRBJ2-1; 7 nucleotides match TRBD1. The germline gives CDR1 SGHTS, CDR2 YDEGEE. There are 14 residues in the CDR3. J was trimmed by 3 bases and V by 4 bases; bases with no gene match: 4. This CDR3 is CASSATGFYNEQFF. The CDR3 bases are TGTGCCAGCAGCGCGACAGGGTTCTACAATGAGCAGTTCTTC.

J is TRBJ2-5 and V is TRBV6-5, with 7 nucleotides matching TRBD2. Trimming at V came to 3 bases and at J to 5 bases, leaving 6 bases not matched to a gene. Germline lookup yields CDR1 MNHEY and CDR2 SVGAGI. CDR3 size: 14 residues. The DNA for the CDR3 is TGTGCCAGCAGTTATCCGACTAGCCGGGAGACCCAGTACTTC. Protein sequence: CASSYPTSRETQYF.

The V and J genes are TRBV4-1 and TRBJ2-7; the match to TRBD2 covers 10 bases. V trimming: 1 base; J trimming: 3 bases; junction bases outside the gene matches: 6. Germline loops: CDR1 MGHRA, CDR2 YSYEKL. CDR3 size: 16 residues. CDR3 in DNA: TGCGCCAGCAGCCAAGGGCTAGCGGGGGAATTCTACGAGCAGTACTTC. Its protein product is CASSQGLAGEFYEQYF.

The rearrangement joins TRBV12-3 or TRBV12-4 to TRBJ2-5; 12 nucleotides agree with TRBD2. J gave up 14 bases and V 4 bases, and 5 bases lay outside the gene matches. This CDR3 region has 12 residues. For the CDR3, the DNA is TGTGCCAGCAGTTCGACTAGCGGGGGTTACTACTTC. This encodes CASSSTSGGYYF.

The chain employs TRBV7-3 and TRBJ2-7, with TRBD2 identical over 9 bases. From germline, CDR1 is SGHTA and CDR2 FQGTGA. The ends lost 1 base at V and 6 bases at J; junction bases unmatched: 10. The CDR3 is 16 amino acids. The CDR3 region is CASSLSPSGVVREQYF. The CDR3 coding sequence is TGTGCCAGCAGCTTAAGCCCTAGCGGGGTAGTTCGCGAGCAGTACTTC.

This clone has a single count. The CDR3 DNA reads TGTGCCAGCAGTAGACAGGTTAACTATGGCTACACCTTC. Translation: CASSRQVNYGYTF. The chain recombines TRBV12-3 or TRBV12-4 with TRBJ1-2; maybe TRBD1 (6 bases). The ends were cut back, 5 bases at V and 1 base at J, with 8 bases in the middle. This CDR3 region has 13 residues.

The chain carries TRBV7-2 and TRBJ2-7, with D unresolved. This CDR3 has 15 residues. Germline V gene lookup returns CDR1 SGHTA and CDR2 FQGNSA. The V and J ends lost 1 base and 1 base respectively, with 11 bases between them. CDR3 loop: CASSLGPGSSYEQYF. DNA for the CDR3: TGTGCCAGCAGCTTAGGGCCCGGGTCGTCCTACGAGCAGTACTTC.

The chain joins TRBV2 to TRBJ1-5; 7 positions agree with TRBD1. CDR1 and CDR2 from the germline V gene are SNHLY and FYNNEI. V lost 5 bases to trimming and J lost 3 bases; unmatched junction nucleotides: 7. The CDR3 extends over 15 amino acids. The CDR3 region has the DNA TGTGCCAGCAGTAGACAGGGTTTTGACAATCAGCCCCAGCATTTT. Protein sequence: CASSRQGFDNQPQHF.

This rearrangement joins TRBV19 to TRBJ2-7; TRBD2 might be the D (7 bases). This CDR3 contains 15 residues. The germline CDR1 and CDR2 sequences are LNHDA and SQIVND (reference sequence). Trimming shortened V by 3 bases and J by 4 bases, and 16 bases separated the two germline ends. CDR3 nucleotide sequence: TGTGCCAGTAGTATTAATTCGGGGGGCCGATACGAGCAGTACTTC. Its protein product is CASSINSGGRYEQYF.

J is TRBJ1-2 and V is TRBV10-3; D may be TRBD1 (5 bases). The V end was cut by 6 bases, the J end by 0 bases, with 11 bases between. CDR1 is ENHRY and CDR2 is SYGVKD in the germline V gene. The CDR3 length is 14 residues. CDR3 amino acids: CAISPGPSNYGYTF. The CDR3 nucleotides read TGTGCCATCAGCCCAGGGCCGTCTAACTATGGCTACACCTTC.

The genes are TRBV5-5 and TRBJ2-1; D remains unclear. The CDR3 length is 16 residues. V lost 0 bases to trimming and J lost 11 bases, with 21 bases between them. In germline, CDR1 is SGHKS, CDR2 YYEKEE (reference sequence). This CDR3 is CASSLAGYQVTVKQFF. DNA of the CDR3: TGTGCCAGCAGCTTGGCCGGTTACCAGGTCACCGTAAAGCAGTTCTTC.

The chain recombines TRBV18 with TRBJ2-3, with 7 bases fitting TRBD1. The CDR3 covers 14 residues. CDR1 and CDR2 (germline): KGHSH, LQKENI. The trim removed 6 bases at V and 4 bases at J, leaving 7 bases unmatched. CDR3 bases: TGTGCCAGCTCGGGCGATCAGGGGGCAGATACGCAGTATTTT. Translated, it gives CASSGDQGADTQYF.

The V call is TRBV10-1, the J call TRBJ1-1, with a tentative D call TRBD1 (5 bases). The CDR3 length is 15 residues. Trimming took off 8 bases at V and 0 bases at J, with 16 bases between the two ends. CDR1 is WNHNN, CDR2 SYGVQD, per germline (reference sequence). This chain's CDR3 is CASRPRVGLNTEAFF. CDR3 in DNA: TGCGCCAGCCGACCACGGGTGGGGCTGAACACTGAAGCTTTCTTT.

CDR3 sequence (DNA): TGTGCTAGTGGTTTAAAACTAGCGGGGGCCATGGGCACCGGGGAGCTGTTTTTT. This gives the protein CASGLKLAGAMGTGELFF. V and J are TRBV12-5 and TRBJ2-2; 11 bases agree with TRBD2. The CDR3 loop spans 18 amino acids. The junction had 10 bases not matched to a gene; V was cut back by 3 bases and J by 4 bases. Germline V gene sequence: CDR1 LGHNT, CDR2 FRNRAP.

The gene calls are TRBV28 and TRBJ1-6, with D possibly matching TRBD1 (6 bases). Trimming removed 2 bases from V and 10 bases from J, with 12 bases in between. The germline gives CDR1 MDHEN, CDR2 SYDVKM. This CDR3 is built from 14 residues. The DNA for the CDR3 is TGTGCCAGCAGTTTAACAGGGTTGCGGTCACCCCTCCACTTT. Translation: CASSLTGLRSPLHF.

This clone is a singleton in its sample. The rearrangement joins TRBV19 to TRBJ1-1; 7 bases align to TRBD1. This CDR3 spans 14 amino acids. V lost 7 bases and J lost 1; bases outside the gene matches: 6. Germline V lookup: CDR1 LNHDA, CDR2 SQIVND (reference sequence). In DNA form, the CDR3 reads TGTGCCAGTATCCCGACAGGGAAGAACACTGAAGCTTTCTTT. Residues: CASIPTGKNTEAFF.

V gene TRBV7-2 combines with J gene TRBJ2-1; 11 bases map to TRBD2. Germline-derived CDR1 and CDR2 are SGHTA and FQGNSA. The CDR3 runs 15 residues. J was trimmed by 5 bases and V by 3 bases; bases with no gene match: 3. CDR3 coding DNA: TGTGCCAGCAGCTTGTCTAGCGGGGGGCACAATGAGCAGTTCTTC. It translates to CASSLSSGGHNEQFF. The whole variable domain, filled in from reference TRBV7-2 and TRBJ2-1, reads GAGVSQSPSNKVTEKGKDVELRCDPISGHTALYWYRQSLGQGLEFLIYFQGNSAPDKSGLPSDRFSAERTGGSVSTLTIQRTQQEDSAVYLCASSLSSGGHNEQFFGPGTRLTVL.

This sequence joins TRBV5-6 and TRBJ1-2; D may be TRBD1 (5 bases). The V end lost 0 bases, the J end lost 4 bases, and 13 bases lay between the germline ends. The germline CDR1 and CDR2 sequences are SGHDT and YYEEEE. The CDR3 spans 15 residues. CDR3 region: CASSLDQGGGYGYTF. The CDR3 DNA reads TGTGCCAGCAGCTTGGACCAGGGCGGGGGCTATGGCTACACCTTC.

The chain joins TRBV13 to TRBJ2-1, with 7 bases matching TRBD2. Germline assignment: CDR1 PRHDT and CDR2 FYEKMQ (reference sequence). The CDR3 consists of 14 residues. Trimming cost V 5 bases and J 5 bases; bases outside gene matches: 6. Here the CDR3 reads CASSHGGFNNEQFF. In nucleotides, the CDR3 is TGTGCCAGCAGCCACGGGGGGTTTAACAATGAGCAGTTCTTC.